This paragraph reports one T cell receptor (beta chain). PCR employed 60 Vbeta and 13 Jbeta primers. Sequenced by immunoSEQ multiplex PCR; TCRdb stores in-frame clones only, minus some. The table lists approximately 92,000 clones, about 85% of them singletons, with roughly 1.1% in the top ten. The data originate from a study of cytomegalovirus exposure and HLA in healthy donors. Germline CDR1 reads SEHNR; CDR2 reads FQNEAQ (reference sequence). The J segment lost 0 bases and the V segment lost 4 bases, leaving 11 bases of the junction unmatched. This CDR3 spans 18 amino acids. The receptor's source is a girl between 2 and 10 years old in good health and CMV-seropositive. The material sequenced was PBMCs. The chain has TRBV7-9 and TRBJ2-2, with 7 bases fitting TRBD2. DNA of the CDR3: TGTGCCAGCAGCTCCCGGGGAGGGCGGTTGGCGAACACCGGGGAGCTGTTTTTT. It translates to CASSSRGGRLANTGELFF.